The 20 T cell receptor beta chains listed next were all sequenced from one sample in a study of blood T cell repertoires in COVID-19. Measured with immunoSEQ multiplex PCR; TCRdb has only the in-frame clones, and not every one. This table holds 90,000 to 150,000 clones, 70% to 80% found once. Sequencing was carried out using peripheral blood. Receptors were obtained from a man aged 45-60 years with acute or convalescent COVID-19.

CDR3 coding DNA: TGCGCCAGCGGTACAGCTAGCGGGGACACAGATACGCAGTATTTT. Its protein product is CASGTASGDTDTQYF. V usage is TRBV5-1 and J usage is TRBJ2-3; 9 nucleotides align to TRBD2. The CDR3 totals 15 residues. Germline V CDR1 and CDR2: SGHRS, YFSETQ. V was clipped by 7 bases and J by 2 bases; unmatched bases: 8.

This chain uses TRBV5-1 with TRBJ2-2, with 7 nucleotides matching TRBD1. The CDR3 has 15 amino acids. Germline V CDR1 and CDR2: SGHRS, YFSETQ. V lost 4 bases, J lost 4 bases, and 7 bases stayed unmatched. The CDR3 loop reads CASSGDSQGTGELFF. DNA for the CDR3: TGCGCCAGCAGCGGGGACAGTCAGGGCACCGGGGAGCTGTTTTTT.

The chain joins TRBV12-3 or TRBV12-4 to TRBJ1-2, with 7 bases lining up with TRBD1. This CDR3 is built from 13 residues. V gave up 7 bases and J gave up 4 bases; unmatched junction bases: 6. The CDR3 DNA follows: TGTGCCAGCACTCGGACAGGCTCCTATGGCTACACCTTC. Its protein is CASTRTGSYGYTF.

V usage is TRBV12-3 or TRBV12-4 and J usage is TRBJ2-7; 8 nucleotides agree with TRBD1. V lost 6 bases, J lost 3 bases, and 1 base stayed unmatched. The CDR3 loop spans 12 amino acids. In DNA, the CDR3 is TGTGCCAGCAGGACAGGGGACTACGAGCAGTACTTC. Protein: CASRTGDYEQYF.

In its sample, this clone was seen a few times. V is TRBV19 and J is TRBJ2-7, with D possibly matching TRBD1 (6 bases). The germline V and J ends were trimmed by 4 bases and 0 bases, with 10 bases remaining between them. The CDR3 has 14 amino acids. Germline assignment: CDR1 LNHDA and CDR2 SQIVND (reference sequence). The CDR3 sequence: CASSTRTDSYEQYF. CDR3 bases: TGTGCCAGTAGTACTAGGACAGACTCCTACGAGCAGTACTTC.

The chain couples TRBV7-9 to TRBJ2-3; the D is unclear. Per the germline V gene, CDR1 is SEHNR and CDR2 is FQNEAQ (reference sequence). This CDR3 comprises 12 residues. The germline V and J ends were trimmed by 2 bases and 5 bases, with 5 bases remaining between them. CDR3: CASSLQEDTQYF. In DNA form, the CDR3 reads TGTGCCAGCAGCTTACAGGAAGATACGCAGTATTTT. The full variable domain, in which reference TRBV7-9 and TRBJ2-3 provide the parts outside the CDR3, is DTGVSQNPRHKITKRGQNVTFRCDPISEHNRLYWYRQTLGQGPEFLTYFQNEAQLEKSRLLSDRFSAERPKGSFSTLEIQRTEQGDSAMYLCASSLQEDTQYFGPGTRLTVL.

J is TRBJ1-1 and V is TRBV5-1; 7 nucleotides line up with TRBD1. Germline V gene data show CDR1 as SGHRS and CDR2 as YFSETQ. The CDR3 contains 17 residues. Losses at the gene ends were 7 bases for V and 1 base for J; bases not matched to a gene: 16. This CDR3 reads CASGPSRTGAGNTEAFF. Here the CDR3 DNA reads TGCGCCAGCGGCCCTTCCCGAACAGGGGCAGGGAACACTGAAGCTTTCTTT. Full variable domain (rest looked up from reference TRBV5-1 and TRBJ1-1): KAGVTQTPRYLIKTRGQQVTLSCSPISGHRSVSWYQQTPGQGLQFLFEYFSETQRNKGNFPGRFSGRQFSNSRSEMNVSTLELGDSALYLCASGPSRTGAGNTEAFFGQGTRLTVV.

This chain links TRBV4-1 with TRBJ2-1; 8 positions match TRBD2. Germline V gene data show CDR1 as MGHRA and CDR2 as YSYEKL. The CDR3 contains 14 residues. The ends lost 8 bases at V and 6 bases at J; junction bases unmatched: 9. CDR3 nucleotides: TGCGCCAGCTCCGACGGGGGGGCCCGCAATGAGCAGTTCTTC. This translates into CASSDGGARNEQFF.

The J gene is TRBJ2-3, the V gene TRBV5-1; 10 positions agree with TRBD2. The V segment lost 4 bases and the J segment 2 bases; nucleotides outside the gene matches: 10. Germline V gives CDR1 SGHRS, CDR2 YFSETQ. The CDR3 runs 17 residues. The CDR3 DNA sequence: TGCGCCAGCAGCACCATACTAGCGGGGAAACCCACAGATACGCAGTATTTT. Translated: CASSTILAGKPTDTQYF.

This clone came up once. The rearrangement uses TRBV19 and TRBJ2-5; 8 positions match TRBD2. There are 14 residues in the CDR3. Germline CDR1 is LNHDA and CDR2 is SQIVND (reference sequence). Losses at the gene ends were 5 bases for V and 5 bases for J; bases not matched to a gene: 7. This chain's CDR3 is CASSSGLAGETQYF. The CDR3 nucleotides are TGTGCCAGTAGTTCAGGACTAGCAGGCGAGACCCAGTACTTC.

In the case of this clone: Other nucleotide sequences from this sample produce the same CDR3. The chain recombines TRBV5-1 with TRBJ2-7, with TRBD1 matching over 9 bases. With V trimmed by 0 bases and J by 6 bases, 4 bases remained unmatched. The CDR3 extends over 14 amino acids. Per germline, CDR1 SGHRS and CDR2 YFSETQ. Here the CDR3 DNA reads TGCGCCAGCAGCTTGGGACAGGGGGTCTTCGAGCAGTACTTC. Translating gives CASSLGQGVFEQYF.

The V and J genes are TRBV6-6 and TRBJ1-1, with TRBD1 identical over 8 bases. Germline lookup yields CDR1 MNHNY and CDR2 SVGAGI (reference sequence). V trimming: 7 bases; J trimming: 4 bases; junction bases outside the gene matches: 8. CDR3 length: 14 amino acids. In DNA form, the CDR3 reads TGTGCCAGCAACCCACAGGGGACAGGCACTGAAGCTTTCTTT. Translating it yields CASNPQGTGTEAFF.

The genes are TRBV11-2 and TRBJ1-4; D is uncertain. V lost 0 bases and J lost 7, with 9 bases in between. In germline, CDR1 is SGHAT, CDR2 FQNNGV. The CDR3 length is 14 residues. The CDR3 DNA reads as TGTGCCAGCAGCTTAGATCCCCGGGGTGAAAAACTGTTTTTT. Amino acid sequence: CASSLDPRGEKLFF.

This chain joins TRBV27 and TRBJ2-2, with TRBD2 as a possible D gene (5 bases). The CDR3 runs to 16 residues. V dropped 5 bases and J dropped 4 bases, with 17 bases sitting between them. CDR1 and CDR2 from the germline V gene are MNHEY and SMNVEV (reference sequence). The CDR3 bases are TGTGCCAGCAGTCCGCCCCGGGGTTCGGGCACCGGGGAGCTGTTTTTT. This gives the protein CASSPPRGSGTGELFF.

The genes are TRBV7-8 and TRBJ2-1, with D possibly matching TRBD1 (5 bases). Germline lookup yields CDR1 SGHVS and CDR2 FQNEAQ. Deletions cut 5 bases from V and 0 bases from J, with 11 bases between. This CDR3 spans 15 amino acids. The DNA of the CDR3 is TGTGCCAGCAGCATTCAGGGAAGCTCCTACAATGAGCAGTTCTTC. It specifies CASSIQGSSYNEQFF.

V and J are TRBV30 and TRBJ1-6; 7 bases fit TRBD1. Trimming cost V 1 base and J 6 bases; bases outside gene matches: 3. The V gene's germline CDR1 is GTSNPN and CDR2 SVGIG (reference sequence). This CDR3 is built from 14 residues. CDR3 residues: CAWSGGQLNSPLHF. The CDR3 bases are TGTGCCTGGAGTGGGGGACAGCTTAATTCACCCCTCCACTTT.

V gene TRBV28 combines with J gene TRBJ1-6; 8 bases align to TRBD1. Germline-derived CDR1 and CDR2 are MDHEN and SYDVKM. The CDR3 sequence is 18 residues long. J gave up 7 bases and V 3 bases, and 14 bases lay outside the gene matches. For the CDR3, the DNA is TGTGCCAGCAGTTTTGCCGGACAGGGCGCCTGGAGGAATTCACCCCTCCACTTT. Translation gives CASSFAGQGAWRNSPLHF. The variable domain in full, completed from reference TRBV28 and TRBJ1-6, reads DVKVTQSSRYLVKRTGEKVFLECVQDMDHENMFWYRQDPGLGLRLIYFSYDVKMKEKGDIPEGYSVSREKKERFSLILESASTNQTSMYLCASSFAGQGAWRNSPLHFGNGTRLTVT.

The rearrangement joins TRBV28 to TRBJ2-1, with 8 bases fitting TRBD1. CDR3 length: 11 amino acids. The germline V gene encodes CDR1 MDHEN and CDR2 SYDVKM. With 6 bases clipped from V and 16 bases from J, the junction kept 8 bases outside the gene matches. This chain's CDR3 is CASSQGALEFF. As DNA, the CDR3 is TGTGCCAGCAGCCAGGGGGCCCTCGAATTCTTC. Together with reference TRBV28 and TRBJ2-1, the CDR3 gives the full variable domain: DVKVTQSSRYLVKRTGEKVFLECVQDMDHENMFWYRQDPGLGLRLIYFSYDVKMKEKGDIPEGYSVSREKKERFSLILESASTNQTSMYLCASSQGALEFFGPGTRLTVL.

The chain has TRBV14 and TRBJ1-2, with 7 bases identical to TRBD1. The CDR3 has 14 amino acids. Germline trimming cut 4 bases from V and 1 base from J; bases unmatched to any gene: 3. Germline V lookup: CDR1 SGHDN, CDR2 FVKESK. CDR3 in DNA: TGTGCCAGCAGCCCGGGACAGTTTAACTATGGCTACACCTTC. Encoded protein: CASSPGQFNYGYTF.

V is TRBV19 and J is TRBJ1-1; the D is unclear. Germline V gene sequence: CDR1 LNHDA, CDR2 SQIVND (reference sequence). The V end was cut by 5 bases, the J end by 5 bases, with 24 bases between. The CDR3 has 17 amino acids. Here the CDR3 reads CASSSSGGGIGRTEAFF. The CDR3 coding sequence is TGTGCCAGTAGTTCCTCGGGCGGCGGGATCGGGCGGACTGAAGCTTTCTTT.